These 19 T cell receptor beta chains came from one sample sequenced in a study of post-analysis software for immune sequencing data. The TCR beta cDNA libraries contained unique molecular identifiers. One entry per CDR3 protein results from TCRdb running MiXCR on the PCR reads. Among hundreds of thousands of distinct CDR3 sequences listed, 25% to 30% were seen once. Their recognized antigens are unknown. The study's findings and limits: Higher frequency in patients than in controls was seen for roughly 5 TRBV segments, with TRBV5-6, TRBV5-1 and TRBV20-1 among them.

The sequencing sample was made of blood. Receptor source: a girl aged 10 to 17 with multiple sclerosis.

The CDR3: CATLWGRGGRETQYF. For the CDR3, the DNA is TGTGCCACCTTGTGGGGTCGTGGGGGGCGGGAGACCCAGTACTTC. This chain joins TRBV25-1 and TRBJ2-5; D possibly uses TRBD1 or TRBD2 (6 bases each). CDR3 length: 15 amino acids. V was clipped by 10 bases and J by 5 bases, with 23 bases between them. CDR1 and CDR2 (germline): MGHDK, SYGVNS.

This chain connects TRBV11-1 to TRBJ2-7; the D gene could be TRBD1 or TRBD2 (7 bases each). Judging by the DNA end, TRBJ2-5 fits better; the J call may be wrong. The CDR3 contains 16 residues. CDR1 and CDR2 from the germline V gene are SGHAT and FQDESV (reference sequence). The CDR3 DNA reads TGTGCCAGCAGCCGAGGGGGGGGACAGATGGAAGAGACCCAGTACTTC. Amino acids: CASSRGGGQMEETQYF.

The V gene is TRBV5-1, the J gene TRBJ2-5; 10 bases map to TRBD1. The CDR3 spans 15 residues. Germline loops: CDR1 SGHRS, CDR2 YFSETQ. V gave up 3 bases and J gave up 5 bases; unmatched junction bases: 7. CDR3 DNA sequence: TGCGCCAGCAGCTCCCCGGACAGGGGGGGTGAGACCCAGTACTTC. Amino acid sequence: CASSSPDRGGETQYF. The complete variable domain, with remaining parts taken from reference TRBV5-1 and TRBJ2-5, reads KAGVTQTPRYLIKTRGQQVTLSCSPISGHRSVSWYQQTPGQGLQFLFEYFSETQRNKGNFPGRFSGRQFSNSRSEMNVSTLELGDSALYLCASSSPDRGGETQYFGPGTRLLVL.

The table lists this clonotype with a few counts. The chain combines TRBV6-2 or TRBV6-3 with TRBJ2-1; 8 nucleotides line up with TRBD2. Germline loops: CDR1 MNHEY, CDR2 SVGEGT. V lost 6 bases and J lost 4; bases outside the gene matches: 8. The CDR3 sequence is 15 residues long. As DNA, the CDR3 is TGTGCCAGCAGCTTATTCGGGGGGGTTTACAATGAGCAGTTCTTC. This gives the protein CASSLFGGVYNEQFF.

This clonotype showed up many times. The J gene is TRBJ2-7, the V gene TRBV29-1; 14 nucleotides match TRBD2. This CDR3 has 15 amino acids. V lost 2 bases and J lost 6; bases outside the gene matches: 6. Germline lookup yields CDR1 SQVTM and CDR2 ANQGSEA. CDR3 loop: CSVERGLAGAGEQYF. CDR3 in DNA: TGCAGCGTTGAACGGGGACTAGCGGGAGCGGGCGAGCAGTACTTC.

The chain combines TRBV7-9 with TRBJ2-1; 8 bases match TRBD2. With 0 bases clipped from V and 4 bases from J, the junction kept 8 bases outside the gene matches. The germline V gene has CDR1 SEHNR and CDR2 FQNEAQ (reference sequence). CDR3 length: 17 amino acids. CDR3 nucleotide sequence: TGTGCCAGCAGCTTAGCGGGCGGGAGGCCTTATTACAATGAGCAGTTCTTC. As protein: CASSLAGGRPYYNEQFF.

This clonotype was observed a few times. The CDR3 reads CSAIRDRASTDTQYF. The DNA of the CDR3 is TGCAGTGCTATAAGGGACAGGGCTAGCACAGATACGCAGTATTTT. The chain uses TRBV20-1 and TRBJ2-3; TRBD1 matches 9 bases. J gave up 0 bases and V 4 bases, and 5 bases lay outside the gene matches. The CDR3 length is 15 residues. Per the germline V gene, CDR1 is DFQATT and CDR2 is SNEGSKA (reference sequence).

V is TRBV3-1 and J is TRBJ2-1, with TRBD2 identical over 7 bases. The junction had 13 bases not matched to a gene; V was cut back by 4 bases and J by 7 bases. This CDR3 is built from 16 residues. Per the germline V gene, CDR1 is LGHDT and CDR2 is YNNKEL (reference sequence). For the CDR3, the DNA is TGTGCCAGCAGCCTCCAGCCCGGGGGGAGCAGTAATGAGCAGTTCTTC. Translated, it gives CASSLQPGGSSNEQFF.

The table lists this clonotype with many counts. This chain connects TRBV12-3 or TRBV12-4 to TRBJ1-2; no clear D gene. This CDR3 comprises 13 residues. Trimming removed 4 bases from V and 4 bases from J, with 10 bases in between. The CDR3 nucleotides read TGTGCCAGCAGTTCACCTGGTGGCTATGGCTACACCTTC. Translated: CASSSPGGYGYTF.

Only a few counts were recorded for this clonotype. A much larger clone differs from this one at a single base, so this may be a read error. This chain joins TRBV7-2 and TRBJ2-4; TRBD2 might be the D (7 bases). The CDR3 is 12 residues long. Germline CDR1 and CDR2: SGHTA and FQGNSA. The CDR3 nucleotides are TGTGCCGGCAGCTCCCAGGGGACTATACAGTACTTC. This sequence encodes CAGSSQGTIQYF.

This clonotype was found a few times. The chain is built from TRBV20-1 and TRBJ2-1; 9 positions agree with TRBD2. The V gene's germline CDR1 is DFQATT and CDR2 SNEGSKA (reference sequence). V dropped 3 bases and J dropped 8; count of bases not matched to a gene: 8. The CDR3 sequence is 14 residues long. The CDR3 coding sequence is TGCAGTGCTAGGGAACCTAGCGGGGTCTATGAGCAGTTCTTC. As protein: CSAREPSGVYEQFF.

The rearrangement joins TRBV5-1 to TRBJ1-6; D is ambiguous. CDR1 SGHRS and CDR2 YFSETQ come from the germline V gene. V gave up 5 bases and J gave up 7 bases, with 16 bases separating them. This CDR3 comprises 15 residues. The CDR3 DNA reads TGCGCCAGCAGGGCCGACACACGGGCCAATTCACCCCTCCACTTT. Amino acids: CASRADTRANSPLHF.

The rearrangement joins TRBV5-1 to TRBJ2-7; possible D gene TRBD2, 6 bases. This CDR3 contains 15 residues. Germline V lookup: CDR1 SGHRS, CDR2 YFSETQ. Trimming cost V 2 bases and J 2 bases, with 14 bases left between them. CDR3 loop: CASSFTGTLTYEQYF. The CDR3 coding sequence is TGCGCCAGCAGCTTCACCGGGACTTTAACCTACGAGCAGTACTTC.

This clonotype was found a few times. The chain joins TRBV5-1 to TRBJ2-1; the match to TRBD2 covers 12 bases. The CDR3 is 16 amino acids. Germline V CDR1 and CDR2: SGHRS, YFSETQ. J was trimmed by 3 bases and V by 3 bases; bases with no gene match: 4. The DNA for the CDR3 is TGCGCCAGCAGCTCCGGACTAGCGGGGCACTACAATGAGCAGTTCTTC. Amino acids: CASSSGLAGHYNEQFF.

This clonotype came up a few times. The rearrangement links TRBV4-3 to TRBJ2-1, with D tentatively TRBD2 (6 bases). CDR3 length: 15 residues. Germline-derived CDR1 and CDR2 are LGHNA and YSLEER. V lost 0 bases and J lost 1, with 7 bases in between. The CDR3 here is CASSQDLASYNEQFF. In DNA, the CDR3 is TGCGCCAGCAGCCAAGACCTAGCGTCCTACAATGAGCAGTTCTTC.

The rearrangement links TRBV20-1 to TRBJ1-5, with D possibly being TRBD1 (5 bases). V was pared by 1 base and J by 7 bases, with 14 bases between. This CDR3 contains 14 residues. Germline CDR1 DFQATT, CDR2 SNEGSKA (reference sequence). CDR3 sequence: CSARGDVSGQPQHF. The CDR3 region has the DNA TGCAGTGCTAGAGGGGACGTTTCGGGACAGCCCCAGCATTTT.

V and J are TRBV5-4 and TRBJ1-2, with D perhaps TRBD1 (6 bases). Germline assignment: CDR1 SGHNT and CDR2 YYREEE (reference sequence). V lost 4 bases, J lost 3 bases, and 16 bases lay in between. The CDR3 spans 15 residues. CDR3 in amino acids: CASSAGQPFYYGYTF. The CDR3 DNA is TGTGCCAGCAGCGCCGGACAGCCATTCTACTATGGCTACACCTTC.

This clonotype was counted a few times. The chain employs TRBV29-1 and TRBJ2-3, with TRBD1 identical over 9 bases. Germline V CDR1 and CDR2: SQVTM, ANQGSEA. The length of the CDR3 is 13 residues. V trimming: 6 bases; J trimming: 2 bases; junction bases outside the gene matches: 3. CDR3 bases: TGCAGCGTAACAGGGGGCTCCACAGATACGCAGTATTTT. Translated: CSVTGGSTDTQYF.

This clonotype was recorded many times. The rearrangement links TRBV29-1 to TRBJ2-7, with 7 bases aligning to TRBD1. This CDR3 has 11 residues. V lost 6 bases and J lost 3; bases outside the gene matches: 2. Germline V gives CDR1 SQVTM, CDR2 ANQGSEA. DNA for the CDR3: TGCAGCGTCTGGGACAGCTACGAGCAGTACTTC. It codes for CSVWDSYEQYF.